One sample yielded the 14 T cell receptor beta chains listed below, sequenced in a study of CD8 T cells in ankylosing spondylitis. Overall study results and limits: For ankylosing spondylitis blood, a TCR beta motif of about eight highly homologous variants appeared characteristic.

These receptors lack a known antigen. MiXCR, run by TCRdb on the 5' RACE reads, gives a single entry per CDR3 protein. The sample shows more than 250,000 distinct CDR3 sequences, roughly 8% of them seen only once. The sample taken for sequencing was blood, either unsorted or a sorted T cell fraction (not recorded which). These receptors were obtained from a male donor with ankylosing spondylitis.

This clonotype was detected a few times. The CDR3 DNA is TGTGCCAGCACCTCGAACCCCCGGGACATCGCCTACGAGCAGTACTTC. Its translation: CASTSNPRDIAYEQYF. The chain links TRBV7-2 to TRBJ2-7; D possibly corresponds to TRBD1 (6 bases). V was cut by 7 bases and J by 2 bases, with 21 bases left in between. Germline V CDR1 and CDR2: SGHTA, FQGNSA. This CDR3 contains 16 residues.

The CDR3 here is CASSPDRGSGANVLTF. The CDR3 DNA is TGTGCCAGCAGCCCAGACCGGGGATCTGGGGCCAACGTCCTGACTTTC. The chain carries TRBV7-3 and TRBJ2-6; possible D gene TRBD2, 5 bases. Trimming removed 5 bases at V and 1 base at J, with 12 bases between. Germline V gene data show CDR1 as SGHTA and CDR2 as FQGTGA. This CDR3 is built from 16 residues.

This clonotype was observed many times. The rearrangement uses TRBV6-1 and TRBJ2-3; a weak D match, TRBD2 (5 bases). Germline CDR1 reads MNHNS; CDR2 reads SASEGT. Trimming pared 2 bases from V and 2 bases from J, leaving 8 bases between. The CDR3 extends over 14 amino acids. The CDR3 spells CASSEIASTDTQYF. The CDR3 nucleotides read TGTGCCAGCAGTGAAATAGCGTCCACAGATACGCAGTATTTT.

This clonotype was seen repeatedly, ten times or more. V is TRBV6-1 and J is TRBJ1-6, with D perhaps matching TRBD1 (5 bases). Trimming removed 7 bases from V and 5 bases from J, with 12 bases in between. CDR3 length equals 14 residues. Germline CDR1 MNHNS, CDR2 SASEGT. The CDR3 DNA reads as TGTGCCAGCACAGGGTACAGGAATAATTCACCCCTCCACTTT. Translating gives CASTGYRNNSPLHF.

This clonotype was picked up many times. The chain combines TRBV29-1 with TRBJ2-1; 10 nucleotides match TRBD2. Per germline, CDR1 SQVTM and CDR2 ANQGSEA. The CDR3 has 13 residues. Trimming cost V 4 bases and J 6 bases; bases outside gene matches: 3. CDR3 bases: TGCAGCGTTGCTCCTAGCGGGAGCAATGAGCAGTTCTTC. As protein: CSVAPSGSNEQFF.

The chain recombines TRBV20-1 with TRBJ2-5, with D possibly matching TRBD1 (5 bases). The length of the CDR3 is 12 residues. V shed 6 bases and J shed 5 bases, with 13 bases lying between them. Germline assignment: CDR1 DFQATT and CDR2 SNEGSKA (reference sequence). CDR3 sequence reads: CSAGRTRETQYF. In nucleotides, the CDR3 is TGCAGTGCGGGGCGAACCCGTGAGACCCAGTACTTC.

The chain uses TRBV29-1 and TRBJ1-1; D call uncertain. Trimming left V 7 bases short and J 0 bases short, with 12 bases between. Germline CDR1 SQVTM, CDR2 ANQGSEA. The length of the CDR3 is 13 residues. The DNA of the CDR3 is TGCAGCGGTCGGACGTCCATGAACACTGAAGCTTTCTTT. Its translation: CSGRTSMNTEAFF.

There are many counts of this clonotype. The V gene is TRBV12-3 or TRBV12-4, the J gene TRBJ2-7, with D possibly TRBD2 on 6 matching bases. The CDR3 is 16 residues long. Trimming stripped 6 bases from V and 7 bases from J, with 25 bases between. CDR3 sequence: CASSLRRAGREGEQYF. The CDR3 coding sequence is TGTGCCAGCAGCCTTAGACGTGCCGGGAGAGAGGGGGAGCAGTACTTC.

At least ten counts were recorded for this clonotype. V usage is TRBV20-1 and J usage is TRBJ1-4; D perhaps matches TRBD1 (5 bases). From germline, CDR1 is DFQATT and CDR2 SNEGSKA (reference sequence). V lost 0 bases and J 7 bases, leaving 12 bases between the germline ends. The CDR3 spans 14 residues. CDR3 DNA: TGCAGTGCTAGAGATCCCGGGGGGGGTGAAAAACTGTTTTTT. It yields the protein CSARDPGGGEKLFF.

The table lists this clonotype with many counts. The chain uses TRBV28 and TRBJ2-7, with 11 bases that match TRBD2. Looked up from germline, CDR1 is MDHEN and CDR2 is SYDVKM. Trimming cost V 6 bases and J 3 bases; bases outside gene matches: 4. The CDR3 has 14 amino acids. The CDR3 bases are TGTGCCAGCAGACCCGGGACTAGCGGCTACGAGCAGTACTTC. Protein: CASRPGTSGYEQYF.

In its sample, this clonotype was seen a few times. The chain combines TRBV20-1 with TRBJ2-1, with D possibly matching TRBD2 (5 bases). This CDR3 is 14 amino acids long. Trimming shortened V by 4 bases and J by 5 bases, and 15 bases separated the two germline ends. Germline CDR1 reads DFQATT; CDR2 reads SNEGSKA (reference sequence). The CDR3 here is CSATGGRTDNEQFF. CDR3 DNA: TGCAGTGCTACCGGAGGACGGACCGACAATGAGCAGTTCTTC.

This chain links TRBV2 with TRBJ2-7, with D possibly being TRBD2 (6 bases). The V end was cut by 9 bases, the J end by 4 bases, with 16 bases between. The germline gives CDR1 SNHLY, CDR2 FYNNEI. This CDR3 comprises 13 residues. The DNA of the CDR3 is TGTGCCAGTTTTGCTAGCGCCGTTTACGAGCAGTACTTC. It is translated as CASFASAVYEQYF.

The rearrangement links TRBV28 to TRBJ2-3; maybe TRBD2 (6 bases). The germline V and J ends were trimmed by 5 bases and 2 bases, with 17 bases remaining between them. The CDR3 is 16 amino acids. The germline gives CDR1 MDHEN, CDR2 SYDVKM. The CDR3 protein is CASSLPGERYTDTQYF. Written as DNA, the CDR3 is TGTGCCAGCAGTCTCCCGGGGGAAAGGTACACAGATACGCAGTATTTT.

The chain links TRBV7-9 to TRBJ1-3; D perhaps matches TRBD1 (5 bases). The germline V gene has CDR1 SEHNR and CDR2 FQNEAQ (reference sequence). This CDR3 is built from 15 residues. Trimming removed 1 base at V and 2 bases at J, with 9 bases between. CDR3 in amino acids: CASSLVSRAGNTIYF. CDR3 bases: TGTGCCAGCAGCTTAGTAAGCAGGGCTGGAAACACCATATATTTT.